This T cell receptor beta chain appears in the sequencing data of a study of CXCR3-negative and CXCR3-positive naive CD8 T cells (dated by TCRdb to between 2019 and 2020). About the full investigation: In total, approximately 150 million TRB reads were obtained, corresponding to roughly 1.5 +/- 0.3 million reads per library. Diversity and physicochemical repertoire analyses covered some eleven donors pooled from two independent experiments. TRBV-TRBJ cluster analysis included naive subsets from a handful of donors and memory cells from 3 donors. Study-wide conclusions, independent of this receptor: Compared with CXCR3-negative naive cells, CXCR3-positive naive cells had TRB CDR3s with higher hydrophobicity (lower Kidera factor 4), lower energy, and higher strength and volume indices. Comparably high repertoire diversity was found in both naive subsets, whereas much lower repertoire diversity was found in memory CD8+ T cells. Because surface CD5, which is linked to self-reactivity in mice, was comparable between the naive subsets, TCR interaction strength was also inferred from the physicochemical properties of TRB CDR3s. TRBV-TRBJ usage was similar between naive CXCR3-negative and CXCR3-positive cells from the same donor, while memory cells showed distinct patterns. Freshly isolated PBMCs were used for most assays because CXCR3 expression went down partially after cryopreservation.

Each CD8+ T cell subset was flow-sorted in triplicate, with fewer than 350,000 cells per subset placed directly into RLT lysis buffer. To keep memory contaminants out, a stringent definition of naive CD8+ T cells was applied: CD45RO-CCR7+CD27+CD95-. Peripheral blood mononuclear cells were isolated from buffy coats by standard density gradient centrifugation. Naive CXCR3-negative and CXCR3-positive CD8+ T cells were flow-sorted using a FACSAria III. An RNeasy Mini Kit was used to extract total RNA from the sorted cells. CDR1 and CDR2, per the germline V gene, are SGHDT and YYEEEE. Counted from cysteine to phenylalanine, this CDR3 has 13 amino acids. A DNA sequence was not provided. Data came from a NextSeq 550. The Human TCR Profiling Kit (MiLaboratory) was used to prepare UMI-labeled 5' RACE TRB cDNA libraries. The full amount of extracted RNA was used for cDNA synthesis, and the full amount of resulting cDNA was used for PCR amplification. Libraries were prepared in parallel with an identical number of PCR cycles. Per the original workflow: With a minimum of two reads required per UMI, MIGEC and MiXCR pulled out about 50,000 +/- 10,000 unique UMI-labeled TRB cDNA molecules from each library. An average of about 40,000 +/- 10,000 functional in-frame TRB CDR3 nucleotide clonotypes without stop codons was found per library. Diversity metrics, including normalized Shannon-Wiener and Chao1, were computed in VDJtools after downsampling to 5000 UMI-labeled TRB molecules per sample. VDJtools computed clonotype-size-weighted physicochemical properties of the central five CDR3 residues: interaction energy, strength, volume and Kidera factor 4. Following TCRdb reprocessing, every CDR3 protein sequence forms one entry, and DNA is not provided. These V and J calls derive from TCRdb rather than the authors' analysis. The sample table on file contains about 140,000 distinct CDR3 sequences. The top ten clonotypes cover roughly 0.39% of the sample.

Comment on this clonotype: The antigen this receptor binds is unknown.

The chain is encoded by TRBV5-6 joined to TRBJ2-5; without DNA, the TCRdb call of TRBD1 cannot be checked. The TCR sequence derives from a human donor in good health. Some clones in this sample may be carry-over from other donors' samples. The sample was naive CXCR3+ CD8+ T cells from blood. The label giving this sample's cell subset or site can be read as: CD45RO-CCR7+CD27+CD95- naive CD8+ T cells expressing CXCR3 (TNR3+). The CDR3 reads as follows: CASSWTAQETQYF.